This TCR beta chain was observed in a study of regulatory T cells in long-lasting Graves disease. Study context: Positivity for TSH receptor antibodies plus over 5 years of antithyroid drugs meant persistent Graves' disease.

Time point defined: persistent/refractory GD, antithyroid drugs over 5 years with positive TRAb. PBMCs provided the RNA from which the TCR library was made. CDR3-region Arm-PCR and iRepertoire HTBI primers produced the TCR beta libraries. TCRdb fed the multiplex PCR reads into MiXCR, producing one record per CDR3 protein. The sample contains about 300,000 distinct CDR3 sequences, 22% of which appear only once. This clonotype was recorded at least ten times. The CDR3 loop spans 13 amino acids. Between the trimmed V and J ends, which lost 6 bases and 2 bases, there was a span of 11 bases. CDR1 is MDHEN, CDR2 SYDVKM, per germline.

This receptor was taken from a female donor with Graves disease. The rearrangement joins TRBV28 to TRBJ2-7; TRBD1 is a possible D gene (6 bases). The sequencing used peripheral blood mononuclear cells (PBMCs), collected when the disease was refractory, from a patient treated with antithyroid drugs. The DNA for the CDR3 is TGTGCCAGCAGCCCCGCAGGGGCCTACGAGCAGTACTTC. Its protein is CASSPAGAYEQYF.